Listed here are 32 T cell receptor beta chains from one sample, sequenced in a study of shared clonotypes between healthy human individuals. The protocol was immunoSEQ multiplex PCR, while the TCRdb copy is restricted to in-frame clones and leaves out a portion. The table lists 2 million to 2.5 million clones, nearly 97% of them singletons, with around 0.13% in the top ten. The specimen was naive CD4+ T cells sorted from blood. Subset noted: CD45RA+ positively selected. These receptors all come from a young man in good health.

The J gene is TRBJ2-2, the V gene TRBV6-5; D is unclear. V was pared by 2 bases and J by 3 bases, with 4 bases between. Germline V gene sequence: CDR1 MNHEY, CDR2 SVGAGI. The CDR3 is 13 amino acids. The CDR3: CASSYPDTGELFF. The CDR3 DNA is TGTGCCAGCAGTTACCCGGACACCGGGGAGCTGTTTTTT.

This chain uses TRBV7-3 with TRBJ2-1; unclear D gene. The CDR3 runs to 15 residues. Trimming shortened V by 5 bases and J by 0 bases, and 11 bases separated the two germline ends. Germline V gene data show CDR1 as SGHTA and CDR2 as FQGTGA. This chain's CDR3 is CASSKIRSSYNEQFF. In DNA form, the CDR3 reads TGTGCCAGCAGCAAGATTAGGAGCTCCTACAATGAGCAGTTCTTC.

The chain is built from TRBV30 and TRBJ2-1, with TRBD2 as a possible D gene (5 bases). This CDR3 contains 13 residues. Germline V gene lookup returns CDR1 GTSNPN and CDR2 SVGIG (reference sequence). V lost 4 bases and J lost 4, with 11 bases in between. CDR3 coding DNA: TGTGCCTGGACTGAGGGAGCTTACAATGAGCAGTTCTTC. This gives the protein CAWTEGAYNEQFF.

The V call is TRBV2, the J call TRBJ2-1; D uncertain. Germline-derived CDR1 and CDR2 are SNHLY and FYNNEI. V lost 2 bases, J lost 3 bases, and 11 bases lay in between. The CDR3 is 15 residues long. CDR3 loop: CASSERLPYYNEQFF. The DNA for the CDR3 is TGTGCCAGCAGTGAAAGGCTACCATACTACAATGAGCAGTTCTTC.

V and J are TRBV6-5 and TRBJ2-7; 7 bases are a match to TRBD1. CDR1 is MNHEY and CDR2 is SVGAGI in the germline V gene. V shed 6 bases, J shed 2 bases, and the junction held 4 bases outside the gene matches. CDR3 length: 13 residues. The CDR3 bases are TGTGCCAGCAGCAGACAGGGTCCCTACGAGCAGTACTTC. Translated, it gives CASSRQGPYEQYF.

This clone was counted once. Additional DNA sequences in this sample encode the identical CDR3. The CDR3 DNA follows: TGTGCCAGCTCACCACCGGGGTCAGATACGCAGTATTTT. This gives the protein CASSPPGSDTQYF. V usage is TRBV18 and J usage is TRBJ2-3; D is uncertain. CDR3 length: 13 residues. Germline V CDR1 and CDR2: KGHSH, LQKENI. The V end was cut by 0 bases, the J end by 4 bases, with 5 bases between. Drawing the rest from reference TRBV18 and TRBJ2-3, the complete variable domain is NAGVMQNPRHLVRRRGQEARLRCSPMKGHSHVYWYRQLPEEGLKFMVYLQKENIIDESGMPKERFSAEFPKEGPSILRIQQVVRGDSAAYFCASSPPGSDTQYFGPGTRLTVL.

In the case of this clone: The junction shows a germline mismatch at one end, possibly a read error. The same CDR3 can be traced to other DNA sequences in this sample. The chain links TRBV5-6 to TRBJ2-7; the match to TRBD2 covers 13 bases. The CDR3 is 15 amino acids. Germline V gene sequence: CDR1 SGHDT, CDR2 YYEEEE. CDR3 residues: CASSGGLAGSYEQYF. The CDR3 nucleotides are TGTGCCAGCAGCGGGGGACTAGCGGGATCCTACGAACAGTACTTC.

The chain has TRBV5-1 and TRBJ2-7; TRBD1 is a possible D gene (6 bases). The CDR3 spans 15 residues. V lost 3 bases, J lost 3 bases, and 16 bases lay in between. Germline CDR1 and CDR2: SGHRS and YFSETQ. In DNA, the CDR3 is TGCGCCAGCAGCTCCAGGGGAGTCCCCGTCTACGAGCAGTACTTC. Translation: CASSSRGVPVYEQYF.

The gene calls are TRBV6-1 and TRBJ1-6; D not resolved. Looked up from germline, CDR1 is MNHNS and CDR2 is SASEGT. The V gene lost 3 bases and the J gene lost 6 bases, with 12 bases spanning the gap. The CDR3 is made up of 15 amino acids. The CDR3 nucleotides are TGTGCCAGCAGTGACGCGGTTACAGTTAATTCACCCCTCCACTTT. Its protein is CASSDAVTVNSPLHF.

This chain connects TRBV6-1 to TRBJ2-7; possible D gene TRBD1, 5 bases. The CDR3 spans 14 residues. V was trimmed by 6 bases and J by 1 base, leaving 13 bases between them. From germline, CDR1 is MNHNS and CDR2 SASEGT. The CDR3 region is CASRLDNPSYEQYF. The CDR3 region has the DNA TGTGCCAGCAGATTGGACAACCCATCCTACGAGCAGTACTTC.

The J gene is TRBJ1-4, the V gene TRBV7-9; TRBD1 matches 9 bases. J was trimmed by 0 bases and V by 4 bases; bases with no gene match: 12. The germline V gene encodes CDR1 SEHNR and CDR2 FQNEAQ (reference sequence). This CDR3 has 19 amino acids. CDR3 protein: CASSSSTGQGPATNEKLFF. CDR3 bases: TGTGCCAGCAGCTCTAGCACAGGACAGGGGCCTGCAACTAATGAAAAACTGTTTTTT. Full variable domain (outside the CDR3, taken from reference TRBV7-9 and TRBJ1-4): DTGVSQNPRHKITKRGQNVTFRCDPISEHNRLYWYRQTLGQGPEFLTYFQNEAQLEKSRLLSDRFSAERPKGSFSTLEIQRTEQGDSAMYLCASSSSTGQGPATNEKLFFGSGTQLSVL.

V is TRBV30 and J is TRBJ2-7; D not certain. V gave up 5 bases and J gave up 4 bases, with 12 bases separating them. This CDR3 has 12 amino acids. Germline V gives CDR1 GTSNPN, CDR2 SVGIG (reference sequence). The CDR3 here is CAWGPVPYEQYF. Here the CDR3 DNA reads TGTGCCTGGGGACCGGTTCCTTACGAGCAGTACTTC.

Details on this clone: Other nucleotide sequences from this sample produce the same CDR3. The chain carries TRBV2 and TRBJ2-1; 13 bases agree with TRBD2. Germline lookup yields CDR1 SNHLY and CDR2 FYNNEI. The CDR3 contains 12 residues. The V gene end was trimmed by 4 bases and the J gene end by 12 bases; junction bases not matched to a gene: 0. CDR3 nucleotides: TGTGCCAGCAGTGGACTAGCGGGAGGGCAGTTCTTC. Translated: CASSGLAGGQFF.

Remarks on this clone: In the same sample, other DNA sequences code for this CDR3. The rearrangement links TRBV10-1 to TRBJ2-3, with a possible D match to TRBD1 (5 bases). Germline assignment: CDR1 WNHNN and CDR2 SYGVQD (reference sequence). The V end was cut by 0 bases, the J end by 1 base, with 5 bases between. The CDR3 length is 14 residues. The CDR3 DNA reads as TGCGCCAGCAGTGAGTCAGGGGGCACAGATACGCAGTATTTT. This gives the protein CASSESGGTDTQYF.

Worth noting for this clone: In the same sample, other DNA sequences code for this CDR3. The V and J genes are TRBV28 and TRBJ1-2; D uncertain. The germline gives CDR1 MDHEN, CDR2 SYDVKM. The V end lost 3 bases, the J end lost 0 bases, and 5 bases lay between the germline ends. This CDR3 spans 13 amino acids. The CDR3 DNA reads as TGTGCCAGCAGTTTTACCGCTAACTATGGCTACACCTTC. Translating gives CASSFTANYGYTF.

The chain carries TRBV11-2 and TRBJ1-2; no firm D call. CDR1 is SGHAT and CDR2 is FQNNGV in the germline V gene. The CDR3 length is 16 residues. Trimming cost V 1 base and J 8 bases, with 20 bases left between them. CDR3 in amino acids: CASSLGFQAALLGYTF. CDR3 DNA sequence: TGTGCCAGCAGCTTAGGATTTCAGGCAGCACTTCTGGGCTACACCTTC.

The chain links TRBV11-2 to TRBJ1-6; 8 bases are a match to TRBD1. J gave up 10 bases and V 5 bases, and 13 bases lay outside the gene matches. CDR1 SGHAT and CDR2 FQNNGV come from the germline V gene. The CDR3 has 16 residues. The chain's CDR3 is CASSGPQGGNYSPLHF. The CDR3 bases are TGTGCCAGCAGCGGCCCACAGGGGGGTAATTACTCACCCCTCCACTTT.

The chain links TRBV13 to TRBJ2-1; 11 bases line up with TRBD1. This CDR3 is 16 amino acids long. The germline V gene has CDR1 PRHDT and CDR2 FYEKMQ (reference sequence). The J segment lost 8 bases and the V segment lost 5 bases, leaving 11 bases of the junction unmatched. DNA of the CDR3: TGTGCCAGCAGCCTCCCGCGGACAGGGGGCTGGCATGAGCAGTTCTTC. Its protein product is CASSLPRTGGWHEQFF. The entire variable domain, with the rest obtained from reference TRBV13 and TRBJ2-1, is as follows: AAGVIQSPRHLIKEKRETATLKCYPIPRHDTVYWYQQGPGQDPQFLISFYEKMQSDKGSIPDRFSAQQFSDYHSELNMSSLELGDSALYFCASSLPRTGGWHEQFFGPGTRLTVL.

Notes on this clone: In the same sample, other DNA sequences code for this CDR3. V gene TRBV9 combines with J gene TRBJ2-3; TRBD2 aligns across 8 bases. This CDR3 region has 16 residues. CDR1 is SGDLS and CDR2 is YYNGEE in the germline V gene. V was pared by 0 bases and J by 3 bases, with 6 bases of the junction left unmatched. DNA of the CDR3: TGTGCCAGCAGCGTAGGCTCCAGCGGGGGAACAGATACGCAGTATTTT. It codes for CASSVGSSGGTDTQYF.

The genes are TRBV18 and TRBJ2-7; D remains ambiguous. CDR3 size: 13 residues. Trimming removed 4 bases at V and 2 bases at J, with 9 bases between. The germline CDR1 and CDR2 sequences are KGHSH and LQKENI. CDR3 in DNA: TGTGCCAGCTCACGGGCTGGGACCTACGAGCAGTACTTC. Its protein product is CASSRAGTYEQYF.

The gene calls are TRBV18 and TRBJ2-3; D gene ambiguous. Germline V gene sequence: CDR1 KGHSH, CDR2 LQKENI. The CDR3 has 13 amino acids. V was clipped by 6 bases and J by 4 bases, with 11 bases between them. CDR3 in amino acids: CASSLQTADTQYF. The CDR3 DNA is TGTGCCAGCTCCCTCCAAACTGCAGATACGCAGTATTTT.

This chain joins TRBV10-2 and TRBJ2-7; 10 bases are shared with TRBD1. The length of the CDR3 is 14 residues. Trimming cost V 6 bases and J 3 bases; bases outside gene matches: 5. Germline V lookup: CDR1 WSHSY, CDR2 SAAADI. CDR3 sequence reads: CASRGGQGIYEQYF. CDR3 in DNA: TGCGCCAGCAGGGGGGGACAGGGGATCTACGAGCAGTACTTC.

This rearrangement joins TRBV7-8 to TRBJ1-5; D is perhaps TRBD1 (6 bases). The length of the CDR3 is 17 residues. Germline assignment: CDR1 SGHVS and CDR2 FQNEAQ. V shed 8 bases and J shed 3 bases, with 23 bases lying between them. The CDR3: CASLPGTRTTLNQPQHF. The CDR3, as DNA: TGTGCCAGCCTGCCCGGGACAAGGACCACCCTCAATCAGCCCCAGCATTTT.

This clone was seen only once. V is TRBV5-6 and J is TRBJ2-7; possible D gene TRBD1, 6 bases. This CDR3 has 15 amino acids. In germline, CDR1 is SGHDT, CDR2 YYEEEE. The V end lost 2 bases, the J end lost 4 bases, and 16 bases lay between the germline ends. CDR3 sequence: CASSLSPGHLYEQYF. CDR3 nucleotide sequence: TGTGCCAGCAGCTTATCCCCGGGACACTTATACGAGCAGTACTTC.

The chain links TRBV7-2 to TRBJ1-3; 8 positions match TRBD1. This CDR3 spans 15 amino acids. The trim removed 8 bases at V and 0 bases at J, leaving 6 bases unmatched. Per germline, CDR1 SGHTA and CDR2 FQGNSA. The CDR3 is CASRDTGGSGNTIYF. The CDR3 DNA follows: TGTGCCAGCCGCGATACAGGGGGCTCTGGAAACACCATATATTTT.

The chain recombines TRBV6-5 with TRBJ1-6; 10 bases line up with TRBD1. J was trimmed by 7 bases and V by 10 bases; bases with no gene match: 4. The CDR3 length is 13 residues. CDR1 is MNHEY and CDR2 is SVGAGI in the germline V gene. The CDR3 spells CATADRGNSPLHF. The CDR3 DNA reads as TGTGCCACCGCGGACAGGGGGAATTCACCCCTCCACTTT.

The rearrangement links TRBV6-1 to TRBJ2-7; D assignment may be TRBD1 or TRBD2 (5 bases each). V dropped 0 bases and J dropped 6 bases, with 15 bases sitting between them. This CDR3 region has 15 residues. Germline V lookup: CDR1 MNHNS, CDR2 SASEGT. CDR3 sequence: CASSEATGAVFEQYF. CDR3 bases: TGTGCCAGCAGTGAAGCTACCGGGGCAGTCTTCGAGCAGTACTTC.

V is TRBV30 and J is TRBJ2-3; maybe TRBD1 (7 bases). In germline, CDR1 is GTSNPN, CDR2 SVGIG (reference sequence). This CDR3 is 12 amino acids long. The V end was cut by 1 base, the J end by 8 bases, with 10 bases between. The CDR3 protein is CAWSAQGGTQYF. CDR3 nucleotide sequence: TGTGCCTGGAGTGCCCAGGGGGGTACGCAGTATTTT.

The chain recombines TRBV29-1 with TRBJ1-1; possibly TRBD1 for D (6 bases). V was pared by 5 bases and J by 1 base, with 17 bases between. CDR1 and CDR2 from the germline V gene are SQVTM and ANQGSEA. The CDR3 is made up of 15 amino acids. The CDR3 loop reads CSVSFTGQKNTEAFF. Written as DNA, the CDR3 is TGCAGCGTTTCTTTCACAGGACAGAAGAACACTGAAGCTTTCTTT.

The chain links TRBV5-8 to TRBJ2-2; possibly TRBD1 for D (5 bases). Germline CDR1 and CDR2: SGHTS and YDEGEE. The CDR3 has 15 amino acids. With 4 bases removed from V and 3 bases from J, the gap between germline ends came to 13 bases. CDR3 loop: CASSDSAIHTGELFF. Written as DNA, the CDR3 is TGTGCCAGCAGCGACAGCGCTATTCACACCGGGGAGCTGTTTTTT.

As for this clone: This same CDR3 is encoded by further DNA sequences in the sample. This chain uses TRBV7-2 with TRBJ2-5, with TRBD1 as a possible D gene (6 bases). The CDR3 totals 14 residues. Germline-derived CDR1 and CDR2 are SGHTA and FQGNSA. The V and J ends lost 4 bases and 2 bases respectively, with 11 bases between them. The DNA of the CDR3 is TGTGCCAGCAGCTCAACAGGGATACAAGAGACCCAGTACTTC. Protein: CASSSTGIQETQYF. The full variable domain, with the rest looked up from reference TRBV7-2 and TRBJ2-5, is GAGVSQSPSNKVTEKGKDVELRCDPISGHTALYWYRQSLGQGLEFLIYFQGNSAPDKSGLPSDRFSAERTGGSVSTLTIQRTQQEDSAVYLCASSSTGIQETQYFGPGTRLLVL.

V is TRBV6-5 and J is TRBJ1-2; 7 bases are shared with TRBD1. The junction had 10 bases not matched to a gene; V was cut back by 6 bases and J by 3 bases. Looked up from germline, CDR1 is MNHEY and CDR2 is SVGAGI. The CDR3 has 15 amino acids. The CDR3 is CASRSDRVRYYGYTF. The CDR3 DNA reads TGTGCCAGCAGAAGTGACAGGGTTCGGTACTATGGCTACACCTTC.